These 25 T cell receptor beta chains were all obtained from the same sample, sequenced in a study of T cell responses to AZD1222 COVID-19 vaccine. Generated by immunoSEQ multiplex PCR, the TCRdb table keeps only in-frame clones and is missing some. The sample gives 100,000 or so clones, 89% of which show up once; 44% is in the top ten. The source was peripheral blood, collected 28 days after the second AZD1222 dose. These receptors all come from an adult who received the AZD1222 COVID-19 vaccine.

The chain couples TRBV3-1 (or the pseudogene TRBV3-2) to TRBJ2-7; TRBD2 matches 14 bases. Trimming cost V 3 bases and J 6 bases; bases outside gene matches: 1. Per the germline V gene, CDR1 is LGHDT and CDR2 is YNNKEL (reference sequence). CDR3 length: 14 residues. This CDR3 reads CASSQGLAGAEQYF. The CDR3 DNA sequence: TGTGCCAGCAGCCAGGGACTAGCGGGAGCCGAGCAGTACTTC.

This chain uses TRBV6-7 with TRBJ2-3, with TRBD2 matching 7 bases. TRBV6-7 is flagged as an ORF with uncertain function. This CDR3 region has 16 residues. V dropped 6 bases and J dropped 5; count of bases not matched to a gene: 14. Here the CDR3 DNA reads TGTGCCAGCAGATACCGCGGGGGAGGGAGTAGAGATACGCAGTATTTT. It codes for CASRYRGGGSRDTQYF.

This chain joins TRBV19 and TRBJ2-2; D unclear. V was shortened by 2 bases and J by 5 bases, with 6 bases between the two germline ends. Germline values: CDR1 LNHDA, CDR2 SQIVND (reference sequence). CDR3 length equals 13 residues. The CDR3 is CASSIQTTGELFF. In DNA form, the CDR3 reads TGTGCCAGTAGTATACAGACAACCGGGGAGCTGTTTTTT.

The chain's CDR3 is CASSRTGTGVNTIYF. In DNA, the CDR3 is TGTGCCAGCAGCCGTACCGGGACAGGGGTTAACACCATATATTTT. The chain couples TRBV6-5 to TRBJ1-3, with 10 bases that match TRBD1. V shed 6 bases, J shed 7 bases, and the junction held 9 bases outside the gene matches. The CDR3 has 15 amino acids. Germline CDR1 MNHEY, CDR2 SVGAGI.

The V and J genes are TRBV6-5 and TRBJ2-1; 11 bases align to TRBD2. The CDR3 is 15 residues long. The V and J ends lost 5 bases and 8 bases, in that order; junction bases with no gene match: 8. Looked up from germline, CDR1 is MNHEY and CDR2 is SVGAGI. CDR3 nucleotide sequence: TGTGCCAGCAGTCTAGCGGGAGGAAATATCGATGAGCAGTTCTTC. Translating gives CASSLAGGNIDEQFF.

The genes are TRBV29-1 and TRBJ1-2; 9 positions agree with TRBD1. The CDR3 spans 13 residues. The V segment lost 3 bases and the J segment 5 bases; nucleotides outside the gene matches: 4. CDR1 SQVTM and CDR2 ANQGSEA come from the germline V gene. CDR3 sequence: CSVDGTGQYGYTF. In nucleotides, the CDR3 is TGCAGCGTTGATGGGACAGGGCAGTATGGCTACACCTTC.

This clone came up a few times. This chain links TRBV2 with TRBJ2-7; no firm D call. This CDR3 has 13 residues. The V and J ends lost 6 bases and 7 bases respectively, with 16 bases between them. Germline V lookup: CDR1 SNHLY, CDR2 FYNNEI. The CDR3 spells CASRGLEGREQYF. DNA of the CDR3: TGTGCCAGCAGAGGGCTGGAAGGCAGGGAGCAGTACTTC.

The V and J genes are TRBV7-3 and TRBJ2-3, with unresolved D. The V gene lost 5 bases and the J gene lost 3 bases, with 15 bases spanning the gap. In germline, CDR1 is SGHTA, CDR2 FQGTGA. CDR3 length: 15 amino acids. DNA of the CDR3: TGTGCCAGCAGCCGCGGTAGTTTCCTAACAGATACGCAGTATTTT. Residues: CASSRGSFLTDTQYF.

This clone was seen a handful of times. The CDR3 is CASAGQLNQPQHF. Written as DNA, the CDR3 is TGTGCCTCGGCCGGGCAGCTCAATCAGCCCCAGCATTTT. The V and J genes are TRBV10-3 and TRBJ1-5; the D is unclear. Germline CDR1 is ENHRY and CDR2 is SYGVKD. This CDR3 spans 13 amino acids. The germline V and J ends were trimmed by 11 bases and 3 bases, with 14 bases remaining between them.

This clone was picked up a small number of times. V gene TRBV28 combines with J gene TRBJ2-7; 8 bases line up with TRBD2. The CDR3 is made up of 16 amino acids. The junction had 13 bases not matched to a gene; V was cut back by 6 bases and J by 3 bases. The V gene's germline CDR1 is MDHEN and CDR2 SYDVKM. The CDR3 loop reads CASSRLAGGGSYEQYF. CDR3 coding DNA: TGTGCCAGCAGCCGCCTGGCGGGAGGAGGCAGCTACGAGCAGTACTTC.

DNA of the CDR3: TGTGCCAGCAACGCCGCCAGGGCAGGGGGCCGCGTTTTGGGTGGCTACACCTTC. Translated, it gives CASNAARAGGRVLGGYTF. The chain uses TRBV28 and TRBJ1-2, with 8 bases that match TRBD1. Germline-derived CDR1 and CDR2 are MDHEN and SYDVKM. This CDR3 has 18 amino acids. Trimming cost V 7 bases and J 7 bases; bases outside gene matches: 23.

The chain uses TRBV12-5 and TRBJ2-2; 11 bases align to TRBD2. The CDR3 is 18 amino acids. Germline V CDR1 and CDR2: LGHNT, FRNRAP. The ends lost 2 bases at V and 1 base at J; junction bases unmatched: 6. The CDR3 region is CASGLLLTSGENTGELFF. CDR3 coding DNA: TGTGCTAGTGGTTTGCTCTTGACTAGCGGGGAGAACACCGGGGAGCTGTTTTTT.

The CDR3 DNA reads as TGTGCCAGCAGGCCCGACAGGTTCATTGAGCAGCCCCAGCATTTT. Its translation is CASRPDRFIEQPQHF. The chain uses TRBV7-8 and TRBJ1-5; maybe TRBD1 (6 bases). The CDR3 runs to 15 residues. The ends were cut back, 6 bases at V and 7 bases at J, with 19 bases in the middle. The germline CDR1 and CDR2 sequences are SGHVS and FQNEAQ.

This chain connects TRBV11-2 to TRBJ2-7; 7 nucleotides line up with TRBD1. CDR3 length: 16 amino acids. Germline CDR1 reads SGHAT; CDR2 reads FQNNGV. V shed 2 bases, J shed 0 bases, and the junction held 7 bases outside the gene matches. CDR3 sequence reads: CASSLNMTGSSYEQYF. The CDR3 region has the DNA TGTGCCAGCAGCTTAAATATGACAGGGAGCTCCTACGAGCAGTACTTC.

In its sample, this clone was seen a few times. The V and J genes are TRBV21-1 and TRBJ2-7; the table's D call, TRBD1, has no DNA check behind it. TRBV21-1 is an annotated pseudogene. CDR3 length: 22 amino acids. DNA of the CDR3: TGTGCCAGCAGCATCTGCCTCGCCCGGGACAGGGGCAACCGGGACTCGGGTAACGAGCAGTACTTC. It is translated as CASSICLARDRGNRDSGNEQYF.

This clone appeared a few times. J is TRBJ2-1 and V is TRBV29-1, with 10 positions matching TRBD1. CDR3 size: 11 residues. Germline V gene sequence: CDR1 SQVTM, CDR2 ANQGSEA. The V segment lost 1 base and the J segment 12 bases; nucleotides outside the gene matches: 0. The chain's CDR3 is CSVEGDRGQFF. As DNA, the CDR3 is TGCAGCGTTGAAGGGGACAGGGGGCAGTTCTTC.

The V and J genes are TRBV28 and TRBJ2-1; D remains ambiguous. The V gene lost 2 bases and the J gene lost 12 bases, with 8 bases spanning the gap. There are 11 residues in the CDR3. Germline CDR1 MDHEN, CDR2 SYDVKM. The CDR3 DNA sequence: TGTGCCAGCAGTTTACAGCGCGCGCAGTTCTTC. Encoded protein: CASSLQRAQFF.

The chain joins TRBV4-3 to TRBJ2-1; perhaps TRBD2 as D (6 bases). Germline loops: CDR1 LGHNA, CDR2 YSLEER. The V end was cut by 0 bases, the J end by 7 bases, with 10 bases between. This CDR3 has 14 amino acids. The CDR3 region is CASSQENRGNEQFF. DNA for the CDR3: TGCGCCAGCAGCCAAGAGAACCGGGGGAATGAGCAGTTCTTC.

The CDR3 nucleotides are TGTGCCAGCAGTTTAAGGGGAGCCTATGGCTACACCTTC. This sequence encodes CASSLRGAYGYTF. The rearrangement joins TRBV28 to TRBJ1-2; maybe TRBD1 (5 bases). Trimming pared 2 bases from V and 4 bases from J, leaving 8 bases between. The CDR3 has 13 amino acids. Germline values: CDR1 MDHEN, CDR2 SYDVKM.

V and J are TRBV27 and TRBJ2-3, with 8 bases aligning to TRBD2. The CDR3 length is 15 residues. Germline trimming cut 6 bases from V and 4 bases from J; bases unmatched to any gene: 9. The germline CDR1 and CDR2 sequences are MNHEY and SMNVEV (reference sequence). CDR3 protein: CASSPPGLGADTQYF. In DNA form, the CDR3 reads TGTGCCAGCAGCCCGCCGGGACTAGGCGCAGATACGCAGTATTTT.

The rearrangement links TRBV5-6 to TRBJ2-6; D gene uncertain. Deletions cut 4 bases from V and 2 bases from J, with 13 bases between. Germline loops: CDR1 SGHDT, CDR2 YYEEEE. CDR3 length: 16 amino acids. In nucleotides, the CDR3 is TGTGCCAGCAGCCCCCCATATTCCGCTGGGGCCAACGTCCTGACTTTC. It yields the protein CASSPPYSAGANVLTF.

The V call is TRBV18, the J call TRBJ1-6; D perhaps matches TRBD1 (5 bases). The CDR3 has 14 amino acids. The germline gives CDR1 KGHSH, CDR2 LQKENI. Trimming shortened V by 4 bases and J by 10 bases, and 14 bases separated the two germline ends. The CDR3 coding sequence is TGTGCCAGCTCACTGCAGGAGGGGAGGTCACCCCTCCACTTT. Its protein product is CASSLQEGRSPLHF.

This chain joins TRBV6-5 and TRBJ2-7, with 11 positions matching TRBD2. Germline values: CDR1 MNHEY, CDR2 SVGAGI. The CDR3 spans 15 residues. The trim removed 5 bases at V and 4 bases at J, leaving 7 bases unmatched. The CDR3 spells CASSLRLAGPYEQYF. CDR3 nucleotides: TGTGCCAGCAGTCTCAGACTAGCGGGACCTTACGAGCAGTACTTC.

This rearrangement joins TRBV2 to TRBJ2-3, with 13 bases that match TRBD2. There are 18 residues in the CDR3. Per the germline V gene, CDR1 is SNHLY and CDR2 is FYNNEI. Trimming removed 6 bases from V and 6 bases from J; junction bases left unmatched: 15. CDR3 sequence (DNA): TGTGCCAGCAGGCCGGGCGGACTAGCGGGAGTATTCGGTGATACGCAGTATTTT. The encoded protein is CASRPGGLAGVFGDTQYF. Complete variable domain (other parts from reference TRBV2 and TRBJ2-3): EPEVTQTPSHQVTQMGQEVILRCVPISNHLYFYWYRQILGQKVEFLVSFYNNEISEKSEIFDDQFSVERPDGSNFTLKIRSTKLEDSAMYFCASRPGGLAGVFGDTQYFGPGTRLTVL.

J is TRBJ1-1 and V is TRBV6-2 or TRBV6-3, with D tentatively TRBD1 (5 bases). The CDR3 has 16 amino acids. The V end lost 6 bases, the J end lost 0 bases, and 17 bases lay between the germline ends. Looked up from germline, CDR1 is MNHEY and CDR2 is SVGEGT. Here the CDR3 reads CASSAGRLGVNTEAFF. The CDR3, as DNA: TGTGCCAGCAGCGCGGGGAGGCTAGGGGTGAACACTGAAGCTTTCTTT.